These 31 T cell receptor beta chains were all obtained from the same sample, sequenced in a study of T cell responses to AZD1222 COVID-19 vaccine. The repertoire was sequenced with immunoSEQ multiplex PCR; TCRdb's copy has only in-frame clones and lacks some. The sample yields 150,000 to 200,000 clones, 85% to 95% seen once. The sequencing used peripheral blood, collected 28 days after the second AZD1222 dose. The receptors come from an adult who received the AZD1222 COVID-19 vaccine.

The chain combines TRBV7-3 with TRBJ2-2; D possibly corresponds to TRBD2 (5 bases). In germline, CDR1 is SGHTA, CDR2 FQGTGA. This CDR3 contains 16 residues. The V end lost 6 bases, the J end lost 4 bases, and 18 bases lay between the germline ends. CDR3 loop: CASSFQAGGFTGELFF. DNA of the CDR3: TGTGCCAGCAGTTTCCAAGCAGGAGGTTTCACCGGGGAGCTGTTTTTT.

This chain links TRBV19 with TRBJ2-7, with 11 positions matching TRBD1. V shed 9 bases and J 7 bases; nucleotides not matched to a gene: 8. Per germline, CDR1 LNHDA and CDR2 SQIVND (reference sequence). CDR3 length equals 13 residues. In DNA, the CDR3 is TGTGCCAGCAGCCCGGACAGGGGGCCTGAGCAGTACTTC. This gives the protein CASSPDRGPEQYF.

The chain links TRBV2 to TRBJ1-4, with 8 bases aligning to TRBD1. Germline V gene data show CDR1 as SNHLY and CDR2 as FYNNEI. CDR3 length: 15 amino acids. The trim removed 3 bases at V and 6 bases at J, leaving 6 bases unmatched. CDR3 region: CASSDLQGADEKLFF. The CDR3 DNA sequence: TGTGCCAGCAGTGATCTGCAGGGGGCTGATGAAAAACTGTTTTTT.

The V gene is TRBV4-3, the J gene TRBJ1-4, with 9 bases identical to TRBD1. Per germline, CDR1 LGHNA and CDR2 YSLEER. V trimming: 0 bases; J trimming: 8 bases; junction bases outside the gene matches: 16. The CDR3 is 19 amino acids. The CDR3 DNA sequence: TGCGCCAGCAGCCAAGACGGGGGTCCCGGGACAGGGTTTCGAGAAAAACTGTTTTTT. Its protein product is CASSQDGGPGTGFREKLFF.

The chain employs TRBV19 and TRBJ1-5; maybe TRBD1 (6 bases). The V end lost 6 bases, the J end lost 4 bases, and 10 bases lay between the germline ends. Germline-derived CDR1 and CDR2 are LNHDA and SQIVND (reference sequence). The CDR3 loop spans 13 amino acids. CDR3 region: CASSSQGNQPQHF. CDR3 in DNA: TGTGCCAGTAGCTCCCAGGGGAATCAGCCCCAGCATTTT.

This chain connects TRBV9 to TRBJ2-5; 11 bases line up with TRBD2. CDR1 is SGDLS, CDR2 YYNGEE, per germline. The CDR3 loop spans 15 amino acids. V gave up 3 bases and J gave up 7 bases; unmatched junction bases: 8. The CDR3 DNA sequence: TGTGCCAGCAGCGGGGGGACTAGCGGCGAGGGGACCCAGTACTTC. Translated: CASSGGTSGEGTQYF.

The chain joins TRBV9 to TRBJ1-2, with D perhaps matching TRBD1 (5 bases). Trimming removed 0 bases at V and 2 bases at J, with 14 bases between. Germline V gene data show CDR1 as SGDLS and CDR2 as YYNGEE. This CDR3 region has 16 residues. DNA for the CDR3: TGTGCCAGCAGCGTAGACGTAGGGGCCAACAACTATGGCTACACCTTC. Its translation: CASSVDVGANNYGYTF.

This clone was counted a single time. The chain is built from TRBV18 and TRBJ1-5; D is undetermined. This CDR3 is built from 13 residues. V lost 3 bases and J lost 5, with 8 bases in between. CDR1 and CDR2 (germline): KGHSH, LQKENI. The CDR3 region has the DNA TGTGCCAGCTCACCTGCGGTAGATCAGCCCCAGCATTTT. Protein product: CASSPAVDQPQHF. Based on the CDR3 plus reference TRBV18 and TRBJ1-5, the full variable domain is NAGVMQNPRHLVRRRGQEARLRCSPMKGHSHVYWYRQLPEEGLKFMVYLQKENIIDESGMPKERFSAEFPKEGPSILRIQQVVRGDSAAYFCASSPAVDQPQHFGDGTRLSIL.

In this sample, this clone turned up once. This chain uses TRBV5-1 with TRBJ1-1; no reliable D call. The CDR3 loop spans 13 amino acids. Germline values: CDR1 SGHRS, CDR2 YFSETQ. The V gene lost 2 bases and the J gene lost 5 bases, with 10 bases spanning the gap. CDR3 loop: CASSFTFGTEAFF. In nucleotides, the CDR3 is TGCGCCAGCAGCTTCACCTTCGGGACTGAAGCTTTCTTT.

This sequence joins TRBV3-1 (or the pseudogene TRBV3-2) and TRBJ1-3; D is uncertain. Germline assignment: CDR1 LGHDT and CDR2 YNNKEL (reference sequence). This CDR3 spans 14 amino acids. V was clipped by 3 bases and J by 4 bases, with 10 bases between them. In nucleotides, the CDR3 is TGTGCCAGCAGCCAGAATGTAGCCGGAAACACCATATATTTT. It codes for CASSQNVAGNTIYF.

This rearrangement joins TRBV19 to TRBJ2-1; D may be TRBD1 (6 bases). The CDR3 is 16 amino acids. The ends were cut back, 5 bases at V and 3 bases at J, with 17 bases in the middle. Per germline, CDR1 LNHDA and CDR2 SQIVND (reference sequence). CDR3 in DNA: TGTGCCAGTAGTTCTCTGGAGACAGGAGACTACAATGAGCAGTTCTTC. Translated: CASSSLETGDYNEQFF.

This chain links TRBV5-1 with TRBJ2-1; 12 nucleotides match TRBD2. V lost 4 bases to trimming and J lost 10 bases; unmatched junction nucleotides: 12. The CDR3 has 16 amino acids. Germline lookup yields CDR1 SGHRS and CDR2 YFSETQ. CDR3 nucleotides: TGCGCCAGCAGCCCTACTAGCGGGAGGACCCCCTTCGAGCAGTTCTTC. Translated, it gives CASSPTSGRTPFEQFF.

DNA for the CDR3: TGTGCCAGGGGAGACAGGGAGAACACTGAAGCTTTCTTT. This codes for CARGDRENTEAFF. J is TRBJ1-1 and V is TRBV19, with TRBD1 matching 7 bases. Germline lookup yields CDR1 LNHDA and CDR2 SQIVND (reference sequence). The V gene end was trimmed by 9 bases and the J gene end by 1 base; junction bases not matched to a gene: 5. There are 13 residues in the CDR3.

This rearrangement joins TRBV18 to TRBJ2-5, with D possibly TRBD2 on 5 matching bases. The V gene lost 3 bases and the J gene lost 1 base, with 15 bases spanning the gap. CDR1 is KGHSH and CDR2 is LQKENI in the germline V gene. CDR3 length: 16 amino acids. This CDR3 reads CASSPRLTGLQETQYF. In DNA, the CDR3 is TGTGCCAGCTCACCTCGCCTTACCGGACTCCAAGAGACCCAGTACTTC.

The chain links TRBV27 to TRBJ2-3, with D hard to call. Deletions cut 6 bases from V and 0 bases from J, with 16 bases between. The CDR3 has 16 amino acids. Germline CDR1 MNHEY, CDR2 SMNVEV (reference sequence). The chain's CDR3 is CASSRIGFTSTDTQYF. DNA of the CDR3: TGTGCCAGCAGCCGAATCGGGTTTACTAGCACAGATACGCAGTATTTT.

V and J are TRBV7-8 and TRBJ1-2; D gene unclear. Germline assignment: CDR1 SGHVS and CDR2 FQNEAQ. V was trimmed by 2 bases and J by 8 bases, leaving 12 bases between them. This CDR3 region has 13 residues. The CDR3 reads CASSLLRARGYTF. In DNA form, the CDR3 reads TGTGCCAGCAGCTTATTAAGGGCCCGGGGCTACACCTTC. The complete variable domain, with remaining parts taken from reference TRBV7-8 and TRBJ1-2, reads GAGVSQSPRYKVAKRGQDVALRCDPISGHVSLFWYQQALGQGPEFLTYFQNEAQLDKSGLPSDRFFAERPEGSVSTLKIQRTQQEDSAVYLCASSLLRARGYTFGSGTRLTVV.

The chain recombines TRBV5-6 with TRBJ1-6; unclear D gene. The CDR3 contains 12 residues. Trimming left V 2 bases short and J 10 bases short, with 7 bases between. The germline gives CDR1 SGHDT, CDR2 YYEEEE. CDR3 sequence reads: CASSFQFSPLHF. The DNA for the CDR3 is TGTGCCAGCAGCTTTCAGTTCTCACCCCTCCACTTT.

The chain employs TRBV11-1 and TRBJ2-1; 12 positions match TRBD2. This CDR3 is 15 amino acids long. Trimming cost V 6 bases and J 5 bases; bases outside gene matches: 5. The germline gives CDR1 SGHAT, CDR2 FQDESV (reference sequence). CDR3 sequence: CASSHGLAGNNEQFF. In DNA, the CDR3 is TGTGCCAGCAGTCACGGACTAGCGGGAAACAATGAGCAGTTCTTC.

The V and J genes are TRBV30 and TRBJ2-1; no clear D. Germline V gene sequence: CDR1 GTSNPN, CDR2 SVGIG (reference sequence). V lost 2 bases and J lost 3, with 17 bases in between. The CDR3 totals 16 residues. The CDR3 sequence: CAWSSPTRVIYNEQFF. The CDR3 region has the DNA TGTGCCTGGAGTTCTCCCACACGGGTGATCTACAATGAGCAGTTCTTC.

The chain couples TRBV14 to TRBJ2-1; D possibly corresponds to TRBD2 (5 bases). Germline CDR1 reads SGHDN; CDR2 reads FVKESK. Trimming cost V 2 bases and J 4 bases, with 12 bases left between them. CDR3 length: 15 amino acids. The CDR3 DNA follows: TGTGCCAGCAGCCAAAGGCTAGCCGCGTACAATGAGCAGTTCTTC. The encoded protein is CASSQRLAAYNEQFF.

V is TRBV18 and J is TRBJ2-7; 8 bases line up with TRBD1. Unmatched junction bases numbered 12, after V lost 6 bases and J lost 11 bases. The germline V gene encodes CDR1 KGHSH and CDR2 LQKENI. The length of the CDR3 is 13 residues. Here the CDR3 reads CASSPDRVGGKYF. CDR3 sequence (DNA): TGTGCCAGCTCCCCGGACAGGGTAGGAGGGAAGTACTTC.

This chain joins TRBV29-1 and TRBJ2-2, with D uncertain. Per germline, CDR1 SQVTM and CDR2 ANQGSEA. Trimming removed 4 bases at V and 0 bases at J, with 3 bases between. The CDR3 extends over 12 amino acids. In nucleotides, the CDR3 is TGCAGCGTTGGAACGAACACCGGGGAGCTGTTTTTT. This codes for CSVGTNTGELFF.

This chain links TRBV2 with TRBJ1-1; tentative D call: TRBD1 (6 bases). Looked up from germline, CDR1 is SNHLY and CDR2 is FYNNEI. The V end was cut by 2 bases, the J end by 4 bases, with 14 bases between. The CDR3 has 15 residues. CDR3 loop: CASSEWAGEGTEAFF. In nucleotides, the CDR3 is TGTGCCAGCAGTGAATGGGCAGGGGAGGGCACTGAAGCTTTCTTT.

The chain links TRBV5-4 to TRBJ1-6, with D perhaps TRBD1 (5 bases). The CDR3 is 14 amino acids. CDR1 and CDR2 from the germline V gene are SGHNT and YYREEE (reference sequence). The V and J ends lost 0 bases and 9 bases respectively, with 10 bases between them. The CDR3 loop reads CASSLAVQGSPLHF. DNA for the CDR3: TGTGCCAGCAGCTTGGCTGTCCAGGGTTCACCCCTCCACTTT.

V gene TRBV14 combines with J gene TRBJ2-7; tentatively, D is TRBD1 (6 bases). Trimming stripped 4 bases from V and 3 bases from J, with 13 bases between. The CDR3 extends over 14 amino acids. Germline assignment: CDR1 SGHDN and CDR2 FVKESK. The CDR3 sequence: CASSRTAQDYEQYF. For the CDR3, the DNA is TGTGCCAGCAGCCGGACAGCTCAAGACTACGAGCAGTACTTC. Based on the CDR3 plus reference TRBV14 and TRBJ2-7, the full variable domain is EAGVTQFPSHSVIEKGQTVTLRCDPISGHDNLYWYRRVMGKEIKFLLHFVKESKQDESGMPNNRFLAERTGGTYSTLKVQPAELEDSGVYFCASSRTAQDYEQYFGPGTRLTVT.

This rearrangement joins TRBV24-1 to TRBJ1-4, with a tentative D call TRBD1 (5 bases). The V end lost 7 bases, the J end lost 3 bases, and 17 bases lay between the germline ends. Looked up from germline, CDR1 is KGHDR and CDR2 is SFDVKD. CDR3 length: 16 residues. DNA of the CDR3: TGTGCCACCAGCCCGGGCGCGGGACTGGCTAATGAAAAACTGTTTTTT. As protein: CATSPGAGLANEKLFF.

This chain connects TRBV4-2 to TRBJ2-7; the D gene is possibly TRBD1 (5 bases). CDR3 size: 18 residues. V was trimmed by 4 bases and J by 2 bases, leaving 24 bases between them. CDR1 and CDR2 from the germline V gene are LGHNA and YNFKEQ. The CDR3 loop reads CASSPLWGSCYGTYEQYF. The CDR3, as DNA: TGTGCCAGCAGCCCTCTCTGGGGCAGCTGCTATGGAACCTACGAGCAGTACTTC.

The rearrangement uses TRBV28 and TRBJ2-7, with 7 nucleotides matching TRBD2. This CDR3 is built from 14 residues. CDR1 is MDHEN, CDR2 SYDVKM, per germline. V shed 5 bases and J 5 bases; nucleotides not matched to a gene: 9. CDR3 DNA: TGTGCCAGCAGTCCTAGCGGATTTTCACACGAGCAGTACTTC. Amino acids: CASSPSGFSHEQYF.

The gene calls are TRBV9 and TRBJ2-7, with 9 bases that match TRBD1. The V and J ends lost 3 bases and 9 bases, in that order; junction bases with no gene match: 13. The CDR3 loop spans 15 amino acids. CDR1 is SGDLS, CDR2 YYNGEE, per germline. The CDR3 spells CASSAGSGTGKGQYF. In DNA form, the CDR3 reads TGTGCCAGCAGCGCGGGGTCCGGGACAGGGAAAGGGCAGTACTTC.

J is TRBJ2-1 and V is TRBV21-1; the D call of TRBD1 is as the table states it, not checked on the DNA. TRBV21-1 is reported as a pseudogene. The CDR3 totals 14 residues. The DNA for the CDR3 is TGTGCCAGCAGCCCTCGTGCAGGCTTGGCTGAGCAGTTCTTC. Translation: CASSPRAGLAEQFF.

The V call is TRBV21-1, the J call TRBJ1-2; TRBD1 was called by the table and not checked on the DNA. TRBV21-1 is assigned pseudogene status. The CDR3 is 16 residues long. DNA of the CDR3: TGTGCCAGCAGCAAAGAGGAGGTCAGGGGGCGCGGTGGCTACACCTTC. As protein: CASSKEEVRGRGGYTF.